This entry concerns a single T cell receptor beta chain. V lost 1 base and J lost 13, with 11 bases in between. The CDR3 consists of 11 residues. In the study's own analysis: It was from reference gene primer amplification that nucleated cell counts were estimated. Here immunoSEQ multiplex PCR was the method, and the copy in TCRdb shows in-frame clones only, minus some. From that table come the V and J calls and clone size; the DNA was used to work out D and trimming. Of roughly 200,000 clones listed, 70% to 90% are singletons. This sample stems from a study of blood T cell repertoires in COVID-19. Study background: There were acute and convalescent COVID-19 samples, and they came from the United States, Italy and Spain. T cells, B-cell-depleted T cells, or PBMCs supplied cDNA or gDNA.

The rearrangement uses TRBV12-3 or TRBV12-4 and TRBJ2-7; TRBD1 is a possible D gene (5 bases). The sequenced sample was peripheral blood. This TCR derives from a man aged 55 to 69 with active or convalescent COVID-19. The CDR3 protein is CASSLGAGSYF. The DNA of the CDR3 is TGTGCCAGCAGTTTAGGGGCAGGGTCCTACTTC.